This T cell receptor (beta chain) was observed in a study of OX40 agonist ivuxolimab in advanced cancers. Overall study: All patients had ivuxolimab intravenously every 2 weeks at 0.01 to 10 mg/kg. Head and neck, renal cell, melanoma or hepatocellular carcinoma were the cancers that dose-escalation patients had.

Clones were sequenced by immunoSEQ multiplex PCR, and TCRdb holds only the in-frame ones, with some missing. The sample yields roughly 48,000 clones, less than 90% seen once. The CDR3 sequence is 13 residues long. Trimming cost V 4 bases and J 1 base, with 7 bases left between them. Germline CDR1 SGHAT, CDR2 FQNNGV. The TCR was taken from an adult with an advanced solid tumor such as melanoma, head and neck, liver or kidney cancer. The sequences come from CD4+ or CD8+ T cells sorted from blood, collected in a trial of the OX40 agonist ivuxolimab. V and J are TRBV11-2 and TRBJ1-1; D is perhaps TRBD1 (5 bases). The CDR3 bases are TGTGCCAGCAGCTGGGGGGGGAACACTGAAGCTTTCTTT. Translating gives CASSWGGNTEAFF.